What follows is one TCR beta chain and its context. The target antigen is unknown. This specimen comes from a study of cytomegalovirus exposure and HLA in healthy donors. Study-wide background: Genetic ancestry analysis placed 75% to 85% of the 350 to 500 donors that were genotyped in the Caucasian-associated cluster.

Germline CDR1 SGDLS, CDR2 YYNGEE. This CDR3 contains 14 residues. V gave up 0 bases and J gave up 2 bases, with 9 bases separating them. Primers for the PCR totalled 60 Vbeta and 13 Jbeta. The table came from immunoSEQ multiplex PCR; TCRdb's copy has only in-frame clones and leaves some out. The sample totals fewer than 200,000 clones. General study results and limits: Association of a missense DCLRE1C variant with TCR beta V- and J-gene trimming was reported in a later analysis. Some V segments, including TRBV6-2 and TRBV6-3, were excluded as indistinguishable. Among TCR beta chains, those listed as cytomegalovirus-associated numbered approximately 150.

This sequence originates from a man aged 25 to 45 in good health and CMV-seronegative. The specimen was PBMCs. The V and J genes are TRBV9 and TRBJ2-7; D may be TRBD2 (6 bases). The CDR3 here is CASSVDGRTYEQYF. CDR3 nucleotide sequence: TGTGCCAGCAGCGTAGATGGGAGGACCTACGAGCAGTACTTC.